This entry describes one T cell receptor (beta chain). This clone's antigen is unknown. No quality values exist for individual bases; no much larger clone is one base distant. TCRbeta CDR3 regions were amplified from genomic DNA using the immunoSEQ Assay, a bias-controlled multiplex PCR. On the authors' methods: Within the assay, amplification of reference gene primers was used to estimate how many nucleated cells each sample contained. Sequence reads were collapsed and filtered to measure the absolute abundance of every unique TCRbeta CDR3 rearrangement. For each sample, productive Simpson clonality was calculated as the square root of Simpson's diversity index over productive rearrangements. Held by TCRdb, this immuneACCESS table contains in-frame sequences only and omits some clones. Under half of the omission traces to an unresolved V gene where checked; the cause of the rest is unknown. The DNA gave D and trimming, while V, J and clone size come from that table. The sample records about 260,000 clones, under 90% of which are singletons. The ten largest clones represent 4.2% of the sample.

This entry comes from a study of blood T cell repertoires in COVID-19 (dated by TCRdb to about 2020). Turning to the overall study: The collaborator samples originated in the United States, Italy and Spain and spanned the acute and convalescent phases of COVID-19. The prospective study material was composed of cDNA or gDNA derived from T cells, B-cell-depleted T cells, or PBMCs. Subjects who had been exposed to COVID-19, were actively infected with it, or had recovered from it provided the deeply sampled blood TCRbeta repertoires that made up the dataset. The repertoires were released in a freely available public database meant as a resource for research on the immune response to SARS-CoV-2. The samples were drawn from two sources: the first 160 participants of the ongoing ImmuneRACE study, and approximately 1,300 subjects contributed by 6 global collaborators. Nearly every sample came with metadata listing a de-identified subject ID, COVID-19 status, age in years and sex. Where available, HLA class I and class II types were taken from metadata supplied by the sample provider and were not determined by assay-based typing. Study-level results and caveats: The amount of clinical and demographic metadata varied by source and participant and was provided uncurated.

Collaborating institutions collected whole blood in K2EDTA tubes following their own protocols. Collaborator samples were shipped for TCRbeta analysis as frozen whole blood, isolated PBMCs, or DNA extracted from either sample type. The CDR3 spans 15 residues, from the cysteine through the phenylalanine. The CDR3 DNA has 45 bases and is translated from base 1. The germline V gene (reference sequence) provides CDR1 SGHKS and CDR2 YYEKEE. Trimming removed 5 bases from V and 2 bases from J; the gene matches leave 10 bases unexplained. The chain links TRBV5-5 with TRBJ2-7, with 7 central nucleotides matching TRBD2. The material sequenced was peripheral blood. This TCR derives from a man between 60 and 70 years old with acute or convalescent COVID-19. The CDR3 reads as follows: CASRRRDYPPYEQYF. The nucleotides are TGTGCCAGCAGGCGACGGGACTACCCTCCCTACGAGCAGTACTTC.